Below, 23 T cell receptor beta chains from the same sample are listed, as sequenced in a study of shared clonotypes between healthy human individuals. Produced via immunoSEQ multiplex PCR; TCRdb's table is partial and in-frame only. This sample has 2 million to 2.5 million clones, with around 93% found just once. The sample was naive CD4+ T cells from PBMCs. Subset of the sample: CD45RA+ positively selected. All receptors derive from a man aged 18 to 30 in good health. Some clones in this sample may be carry-over from other donors' samples.

About this clone: Within the sample, other DNA sequences also encode this same CDR3. CDR3 sequence reads: CASRGPPREQYF. For the CDR3, the DNA is TGTGCCAGCAGGGGACCGCCCCGCGAGCAGTACTTC. The chain employs TRBV28 and TRBJ2-7, with D perhaps given as TRBD1 or TRBD2 (5 bases each). Germline V gives CDR1 MDHEN, CDR2 SYDVKM. Trimming stripped 6 bases from V and 6 bases from J, with 12 bases between. This CDR3 comprises 12 residues.

The CDR3 is CASSLYSRGGASGNTIYF. The DNA for the CDR3 is TGCGCCAGCAGCTTGTATAGTCGAGGGGGCGCATCTGGAAACACCATATATTTT. The rearrangement joins TRBV5-1 to TRBJ1-3; 7 bases map to TRBD1. CDR1 and CDR2 from the germline V gene are SGHRS and YFSETQ. With V trimmed by 1 base and J by 1 base, 11 bases remained unmatched. The CDR3 sequence is 18 residues long.

CDR3 amino acids: CASFVGGGTDTQYF. In nucleotides, the CDR3 is TGCGCCAGCTTCGTGGGAGGAGGCACAGATACGCAGTATTTT. This rearrangement joins TRBV5-1 to TRBJ2-3; D is possibly TRBD2 (6 bases). Germline V gene sequence: CDR1 SGHRS, CDR2 YFSETQ. V dropped 7 bases and J dropped 1 base, with 13 bases sitting between them. This CDR3 contains 14 residues.

V usage is TRBV9 and J usage is TRBJ2-5, with D possibly being TRBD1 (7 bases). CDR1 and CDR2 (germline): SGDLS, YYNGEE. The CDR3 is 15 amino acids. V lost 2 bases, J lost 1 base, and 12 bases lay in between. The CDR3 protein is CASSVRQGGQETQYF. The CDR3 DNA follows: TGTGCCAGCAGCGTTCGGCAGGGGGGCCAAGAGACCCAGTACTTC.

The rearrangement links TRBV5-4 to TRBJ2-3; 11 bases map to TRBD2. The length of the CDR3 is 18 residues. With V trimmed by 5 bases and J by 4 bases, 15 bases remained unmatched. Germline CDR1 reads SGHNT; CDR2 reads YYREEE (reference sequence). CDR3 DNA: TGTGCCAGCAGACGAGGGGGACTAGCGGAAGAGGGCCCAGATACGCAGTATTTT. It yields the protein CASRRGGLAEEGPDTQYF.

This sequence joins TRBV5-1 and TRBJ1-1; D remains unclear. The length of the CDR3 is 15 residues. V was clipped by 3 bases and J by 0 bases, with 12 bases between them. The V gene's germline CDR1 is SGHRS and CDR2 YFSETQ. Written as DNA, the CDR3 is TGCGCCAGCAGCTATGACGGGCCCATGAACACTGAAGCTTTCTTT. Its protein is CASSYDGPMNTEAFF.

The chain joins TRBV5-1 to TRBJ2-5; D call uncertain. The DNA end is a closer match to TRBJ2-7, so the J assignment may be wrong. The CDR3 is 14 residues long. CDR1 is SGHRS and CDR2 is YFSETQ in the germline V gene. The CDR3 protein is CASSLEAAHYEQYF. The CDR3 DNA sequence: TGCGCCAGCAGCTTGGAGGCCGCACACTACGAGCAGTACTTC.

The V call is TRBV6-6, the J call TRBJ2-7, with 7 bases lining up with TRBD2. The CDR3 is made up of 15 amino acids. V lost 10 bases to trimming and J lost 0 bases; unmatched junction nucleotides: 12. Germline-derived CDR1 and CDR2 are MNHNY and SVGAGI (reference sequence). The CDR3 nucleotides are TGTGCCACAAGGGGAGGGACTCCGACCTCCTACGAGCAGTACTTC. Protein product: CATRGGTPTSYEQYF.

V is TRBV5-4 and J is TRBJ2-4; possible D gene TRBD1, 8 bases. CDR1 and CDR2 from the germline V gene are SGHNT and YYREEE (reference sequence). This CDR3 is built from 15 residues. The ends were cut back, 4 bases at V and 9 bases at J, with 20 bases in the middle. The CDR3 DNA sequence: TGTGCCAGCAGCAACTGCAGGGGGCGGGAGTGCATTCAGTACTTC. Translated: CASSNCRGRECIQYF.

V is TRBV5-6 and J is TRBJ2-5; D unclear. CDR1 is SGHDT and CDR2 is YYEEEE in the germline V gene. V was trimmed by 3 bases and J by 11 bases, leaving 14 bases between them. The CDR3 spans 12 residues. This chain's CDR3 is CASSSPEKEQYF. The CDR3 nucleotides read TGTGCCAGCAGCTCACCGGAGAAAGAGCAGTACTTC. The full variable domain, rest sourced from reference TRBV5-6 and TRBJ2-5, is DAGVTQSPTHLIKTRGQQVTLRCSPKSGHDTVSWYQQALGQGPQFIFQYYEEEERQRGNFPDRFSGHQFPNYSSELNVNALLLGDSALYLCASSSPEKEQYFGPGTRLLVL.

The rearrangement uses TRBV5-1 and TRBJ1-2, with a weak D call TRBD1 (5 bases). The CDR3 has 15 residues. Germline V CDR1 and CDR2: SGHRS, YFSETQ. Between the trimmed V and J ends, which lost 4 bases and 3 bases, there was a span of 16 bases. The CDR3 coding sequence is TGCGCCAGCAGCAGGGGTCAGGCGTCCGACTATGGCTACACCTTC. It codes for CASSRGQASDYGYTF.

This clone was observed a single time. The J gene is TRBJ2-6, the V gene TRBV28, with D possibly being TRBD2 (6 bases). CDR1 is MDHEN, CDR2 SYDVKM, per germline. This CDR3 region has 14 residues. The V end was cut by 4 bases, the J end by 9 bases, with 13 bases between. The CDR3 bases are TGTGCCAGCAGTTCCCACTCGGGAGTCAACGTCCTGACTTTC. It codes for CASSSHSGVNVLTF.

J is TRBJ2-1 and V is TRBV11-2, with TRBD2 as a possible D gene (5 bases). CDR1 and CDR2 from the germline V gene are SGHAT and FQNNGV. The V end lost 1 base, the J end lost 3 bases, and 10 bases lay between the germline ends. This CDR3 contains 15 residues. The CDR3 sequence: CASSLASRYYNEQFF. The CDR3, as DNA: TGTGCCAGCAGCTTAGCTAGCCGATACTACAATGAGCAGTTCTTC.

The chain employs TRBV28 and TRBJ1-4; unclear D gene. Germline V gene sequence: CDR1 MDHEN, CDR2 SYDVKM. CDR3 size: 16 residues. V gave up 1 base and J gave up 7 bases, with 16 bases separating them. Here the CDR3 reads CASSLSSGVMREKLFF. In DNA form, the CDR3 reads TGTGCCAGCAGTTTATCATCCGGGGTGATGCGTGAAAAACTGTTTTTT.

This sequence joins TRBV9 and TRBJ2-7, with 7 bases aligning to TRBD2. CDR1 is SGDLS, CDR2 YYNGEE, per germline. V trimming: 3 bases; J trimming: 4 bases; junction bases outside the gene matches: 10. The CDR3 sequence is 15 residues long. CDR3 DNA: TGTGCCAGCAGCGGTAAGAGCGGGGCGGAGTACGAGCAGTACTTC. It specifies CASSGKSGAEYEQYF.

The J gene is TRBJ2-1, the V gene TRBV7-2, with D perhaps matching TRBD1 or TRBD2 (5 bases each). CDR1 is SGHTA and CDR2 is FQGNSA in the germline V gene. This CDR3 contains 16 residues. Trimming stripped 3 bases from V and 0 bases from J, with 12 bases between. The CDR3 DNA reads as TGTGCCAGCAGCTTTCAGGGAGTGGGCTCCTACAATGAGCAGTTCTTC. Translated, it gives CASSFQGVGSYNEQFF.

This chain uses TRBV27 with TRBJ1-2; 9 nucleotides line up with TRBD1. From germline, CDR1 is MNHEY and CDR2 SMNVEV (reference sequence). CDR3 length: 14 amino acids. With V trimmed by 4 bases and J by 7 bases, 7 bases remained unmatched. The CDR3 region is CASSYRQGGVGYTF. The CDR3 nucleotides read TGTGCCAGCAGTTACCGACAGGGGGGGGTTGGCTACACCTTC.

In the case of this clone: The sample holds other DNA sequences that translate to the same CDR3. The V call is TRBV21-1, the J call TRBJ2-7; the table's D call TRBD2 went unverified against the DNA. TRBV21-1 is reported as a pseudogene. CDR3 length equals 13 residues. DNA of the CDR3: TGTGCCAGCAGCAAAGGCGGGGTTTACGAGCAGTACTTC. It codes for CASSKGGVYEQYF.

This clone was found many times. J is TRBJ2-2 and V is TRBV5-1; D remains ambiguous. Germline values: CDR1 SGHRS, CDR2 YFSETQ. The CDR3 loop spans 15 amino acids. V was clipped by 0 bases and J by 3 bases, with 9 bases between them. CDR3 in DNA: TGCGCCAGCAGCTTGGGTTGGTCGGACACCGGGGAGCTGTTTTTT. Translated, it gives CASSLGWSDTGELFF. Based on the CDR3 plus reference TRBV5-1 and TRBJ2-2, the full variable domain is KAGVTQTPRYLIKTRGQQVTLSCSPISGHRSVSWYQQTPGQGLQFLFEYFSETQRNKGNFPGRFSGRQFSNSRSEMNVSTLELGDSALYLCASSLGWSDTGELFFGEGSRLTVL.

The chain links TRBV5-5 to TRBJ1-1; D uncertain. Trimming left V 4 bases short and J 3 bases short, with 13 bases between. This CDR3 is built from 14 residues. The V gene's germline CDR1 is SGHKS and CDR2 YYEKEE (reference sequence). The CDR3 nucleotides are TGTGCCAGCAGCCCGCGGTGGGGATACACTGAAGCTTTCTTT. Protein product: CASSPRWGYTEAFF.

This rearrangement joins TRBV10-3 to TRBJ1-5; D is uncertain. The V gene lost 1 base and the J gene lost 5 bases, with 12 bases spanning the gap. Germline V gives CDR1 ENHRY, CDR2 SYGVKD. CDR3 length equals 15 residues. The CDR3 DNA reads as TGTGCCATCAGTGAGTTTCGTAGGGTTGATCAGCCCCAGCATTTT. Protein: CAISEFRRVDQPQHF.

Concerning this clone itself: Distinct nucleotide sequences in the sample also encode this CDR3. This sequence joins TRBV25-1 and TRBJ2-1; TRBD2 matches at 9 bases. Per germline, CDR1 MGHDK and CDR2 SYGVNS. Unmatched junction bases numbered 2, after V lost 4 bases and J lost 4 bases. This CDR3 has 14 amino acids. For the CDR3, the DNA is TGTGCCAGCAGTGGAACTAGCGGGTACAATGAGCAGTTCTTC. Its translation: CASSGTSGYNEQFF.

This clone is a singleton in its sample. The chain has TRBV18 and TRBJ2-7, with 12 bases identical to TRBD2. CDR3 length: 16 amino acids. Germline-derived CDR1 and CDR2 are KGHSH and LQKENI. With V trimmed by 1 base and J by 4 bases, 5 bases remained unmatched. Here the CDR3 DNA reads TGTGCCAGCTCACCACGAACTAGCGGGAGGATTTACGAGCAGTACTTC. The encoded protein is CASSPRTSGRIYEQYF.